This T cell receptor (beta chain) is from a study of blood T cells in healthy people across ages. This clonotype was observed a few times. The CDR3 is made up of 13 amino acids. V was cut by 5 bases and J by 6 bases, with 15 bases left in between. Per the germline V gene, CDR1 is SGHRS and CDR2 is YFSETQ. Next came a second PCR, run for about 6 to 12 cycles, which used a sample-barcoded 5' primer along with a J-beta primer mix. Using its own MiXCR run on the 5' RACE reads, TCRdb lists one record per CDR3 protein. The repertoire holds around 790,000 distinct CDR3 sequences, with 44% as singletons. The chain links TRBV5-1 to TRBJ2-7; a possible D gene is TRBD1 (6 bases). The clonotype originates from a man aged 55-75 years in good health. The sequencing input was blood. As DNA, the CDR3 is TGCGCCAGCAGTACGGCAGGGGATGGCGAGCAGTACTTC. Translation gives CASSTAGDGEQYF.